These 12 T cell receptor beta chains originate from one sample sequenced in a study of T cells in Graves' hyperthyroidism and ophthalmopathy (dated by TCRdb to the late 2010s). Library preparation employed multiplex PCR. TCRdb names Illumina HiSeq 2000 as the instrument used. TCR beta CDR3 regions were amplified from RNA transcripts. The TCR CDR3 was subjected to a first round of RT-PCR using the HTBI primer set and the Qiagen OneStep RT-PCR kit. TCRdb took the public reads, trimmed them with fastp at Q25, ran MiXCR for clone calling and kept in-frame beta chains. Each entry is one CDR3 protein sequence, shown with its most common DNA and genes. The sample has approximately 260,000 distinct CDR3 sequences on record, over 12% of them singletons. The ten largest clones capture 30% of the sample. Sequenced material: blood. The receptors originated from a woman between 50 and 59 years old with Graves' hyperthyroidism that later progressed to Graves' ophthalmopathy.

At least ten counts were recorded for this clonotype. V and J are TRBV5-1 and TRBJ2-1; 10 bases fit TRBD2. Germline V CDR1 and CDR2: SGHRS, YFSETQ. CDR3 size: 16 residues. The V segment lost 4 bases and the J segment 4 bases; nucleotides outside the gene matches: 8. The CDR3 DNA is TGCGCCAGCAGCCCTACGGTAGCGGGAGGTTACAATGAGCAGTTCTTC. Residues: CASSPTVAGGYNEQFF.

A remark on this clonotype: A much larger clone sits a single nucleotide away, making a read error possible. The chain links TRBV6-2 or TRBV6-3 to TRBJ2-1; TRBD1 matches 8 bases. Judging by the DNA end, TRBJ2-7 fits better; the J call may be wrong. Per germline, CDR1 MNHEY and CDR2 SVGEGT. The CDR3 is 15 amino acids. The CDR3 loop is CASSLRQGRYNEQYF. CDR3 DNA sequence: TGTGCCAGCAGCCTTAGACAGGGGAGGTACAATGAGCAGTACTTC.

This clonotype was picked up many times. The chain has TRBV4-1 and TRBJ1-5; a weak D match, TRBD1 (6 bases). The CDR3 extends over 14 amino acids. The V gene's germline CDR1 is MGHRA and CDR2 YSYEKL. V shed 8 bases and J shed 7 bases, with 18 bases lying between them. CDR3 in amino acids: CASRAATGGQPQHF. The CDR3 nucleotides read TGCGCCAGCCGAGCGGCGACAGGCGGGCAGCCCCAGCATTTT.

This clonotype was seen many times. The chain combines TRBV7-2 with TRBJ2-7, with 7 bases matching TRBD1. The CDR3 extends over 15 amino acids. Germline lookup yields CDR1 SGHTA and CDR2 FQGNSA. Germline trimming cut 4 bases from V and 4 bases from J; bases unmatched to any gene: 10. The chain's CDR3 is CASSSRQGLGYEQYF. The CDR3 DNA is TGTGCCAGCAGCTCAAGACAGGGCTTGGGGTACGAGCAGTACTTC.

This clonotype has more than one count but fewer than ten. CDR3 DNA: TGTGCCAGCAGCCAGGATGAGCAAACTAATGAAAAACTGTTTTTT. Translated: CASSQDEQTNEKLFF. This chain uses TRBV4-2 with TRBJ1-4; no clear D. The CDR3 loop spans 15 amino acids. The V gene lost 3 bases and the J gene lost 1 base, with 9 bases spanning the gap. Germline V gene data show CDR1 as LGHNA and CDR2 as YNFKEQ.

This clonotype was observed at least ten times. The gene calls are TRBV28 and TRBJ1-3; D call uncertain. Germline V gives CDR1 MDHEN, CDR2 SYDVKM. Trimming removed 7 bases at V and 0 bases at J, with 10 bases between. The length of the CDR3 is 14 residues. CDR3 in DNA: TGTGCCAGCATTGATCGAAGCTCTGGAAACACCATATATTTT. Its protein is CASIDRSSGNTIYF. The entire variable domain, with the rest obtained from reference TRBV28 and TRBJ1-3, is as follows: DVKVTQSSRYLVKRTGEKVFLECVQDMDHENMFWYRQDPGLGLRLIYFSYDVKMKEKGDIPEGYSVSREKKERFSLILESASTNQTSMYLCASIDRSSGNTIYFGEGSWLTVV.

This clonotype appeared a few times. Being one base from a much bigger clone, this may be a read error. The rearrangement uses TRBV7-9 and TRBJ2-7, with D possibly matching TRBD2 (6 bases). CDR3 length equals 15 residues. V lost 4 bases and J 2 bases, leaving 15 bases between the germline ends. The germline V gene encodes CDR1 SEHNR and CDR2 FQNEAQ (reference sequence). As DNA, the CDR3 is TGTGCCAGCAGCTCCTCTAGCGCATCTCCCTACGAGCAGTACTTC. It translates to CASSSSSASPYEQYF.

This clonotype was detected a few times. This chain joins TRBV30 and TRBJ1-4; D is perhaps TRBD1 (6 bases). This CDR3 is 15 amino acids long. V was clipped by 0 bases and J by 6 bases, with 14 bases between them. The germline gives CDR1 GTSNPN, CDR2 SVGIG (reference sequence). The CDR3: CAWSVPQGLDEKLFF. The CDR3 nucleotides are TGTGCCTGGAGTGTACCACAGGGCCTAGATGAAAAACTGTTTTTT.

There are many counts of this clonotype. Here the CDR3 reads CAISEQLYNSPLHF. CDR3 bases: TGTGCCATCAGTGAACAGCTTTATAATTCACCCCTCCACTTT. The rearrangement joins TRBV10-3 to TRBJ1-6, with D unresolved. CDR1 is ENHRY, CDR2 SYGVKD, per germline. The CDR3 has 14 amino acids. V was shortened by 3 bases and J by 4 bases, with 7 bases between the two germline ends.

This clonotype was found many times. The rearrangement uses TRBV2 and TRBJ2-7; 8 nucleotides align to TRBD1. The CDR3 length is 14 residues. V lost 5 bases, J lost 7 bases, and 10 bases stayed unmatched. Germline CDR1 reads SNHLY; CDR2 reads FYNNEI. CDR3 sequence reads: CASSYQGALGEQYF. The CDR3 coding sequence is TGTGCCAGCAGTTATCAGGGGGCTTTGGGTGAGCAGTACTTC.

This clonotype was picked up many times. This chain joins TRBV12-3 or TRBV12-4 and TRBJ1-1; tentative D call: TRBD1 (6 bases). V was cut by 3 bases and J by 7 bases, with 9 bases left in between. There are 12 residues in the CDR3. The CDR3 DNA reads TGTGCCAGCAGTTTGGACAGAATTGAAGCTTTCTTT. Its protein is CASSLDRIEAFF.

This clonotype occurred many times. This chain joins TRBV6-1 and TRBJ2-7; TRBD1 agrees at 7 bases. V lost 5 bases and J lost 6; bases outside the gene matches: 7. The CDR3 totals 13 residues. CDR1 and CDR2 (germline): MNHNS, SASEGT. DNA for the CDR3: TGTGCCAGCAGTCTGACAGGGCTCCGCGAGCAGTACTTC. It codes for CASSLTGLREQYF.